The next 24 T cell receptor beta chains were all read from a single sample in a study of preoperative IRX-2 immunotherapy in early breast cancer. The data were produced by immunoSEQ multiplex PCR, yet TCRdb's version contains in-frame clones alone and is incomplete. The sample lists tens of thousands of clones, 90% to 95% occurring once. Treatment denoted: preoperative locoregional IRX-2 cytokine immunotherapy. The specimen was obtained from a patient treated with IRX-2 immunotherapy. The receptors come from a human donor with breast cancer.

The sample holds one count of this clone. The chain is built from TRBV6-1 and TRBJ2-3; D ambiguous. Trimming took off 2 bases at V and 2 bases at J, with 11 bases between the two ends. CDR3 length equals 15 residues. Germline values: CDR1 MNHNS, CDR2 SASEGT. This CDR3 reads CASSEPTQYTDTQYF. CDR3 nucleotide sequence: TGTGCCAGCAGTGAACCGACCCAGTACACAGATACGCAGTATTTT.

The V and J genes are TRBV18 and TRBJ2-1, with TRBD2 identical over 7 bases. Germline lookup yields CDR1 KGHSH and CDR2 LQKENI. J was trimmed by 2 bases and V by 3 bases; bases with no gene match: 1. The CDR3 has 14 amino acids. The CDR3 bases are TGTGCCAGCTCACCGGGAGGGCCCTACAATGAGCAGTTCTTC. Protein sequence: CASSPGGPYNEQFF.

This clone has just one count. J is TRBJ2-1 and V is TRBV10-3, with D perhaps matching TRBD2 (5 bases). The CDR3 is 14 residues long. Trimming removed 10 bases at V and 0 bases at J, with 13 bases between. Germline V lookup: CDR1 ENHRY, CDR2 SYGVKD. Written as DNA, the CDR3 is TGTGCCACACAAGGACTTACCTCCTACAATGAGCAGTTCTTC. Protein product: CATQGLTSYNEQFF.

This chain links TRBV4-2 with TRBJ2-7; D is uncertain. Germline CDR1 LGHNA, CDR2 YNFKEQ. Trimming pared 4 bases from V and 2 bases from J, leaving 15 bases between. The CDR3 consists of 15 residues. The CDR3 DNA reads TGTGCCAGCAGCCTAGAAGCGCAAGCGCCCTACGAGCAGTACTTC. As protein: CASSLEAQAPYEQYF.

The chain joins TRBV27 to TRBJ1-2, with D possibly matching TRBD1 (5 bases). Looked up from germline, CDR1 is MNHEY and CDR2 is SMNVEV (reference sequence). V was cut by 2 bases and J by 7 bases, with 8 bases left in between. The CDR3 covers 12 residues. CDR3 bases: TGTGCCAGCAGTTTACGGGGGTTTGGCTACACCTTC. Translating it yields CASSLRGFGYTF.

CDR3 region: CASGLGNIQYF. The CDR3 DNA sequence: TGTGCTAGTGGTCTGGGAAACATTCAGTACTTC. The chain combines TRBV12-5 with TRBJ2-4; no definite D call. V was clipped by 5 bases and J by 6 bases, with 5 bases between them. The CDR3 is 11 residues long. In germline, CDR1 is LGHNT, CDR2 FRNRAP.

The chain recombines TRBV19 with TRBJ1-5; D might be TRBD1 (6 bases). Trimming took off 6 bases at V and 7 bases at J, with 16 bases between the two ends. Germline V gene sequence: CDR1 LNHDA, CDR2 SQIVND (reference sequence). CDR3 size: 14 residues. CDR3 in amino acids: CASRYSAGGQPQHF. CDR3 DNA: TGTGCCAGTAGATATTCCGCTGGGGGCCAGCCCCAGCATTTT.

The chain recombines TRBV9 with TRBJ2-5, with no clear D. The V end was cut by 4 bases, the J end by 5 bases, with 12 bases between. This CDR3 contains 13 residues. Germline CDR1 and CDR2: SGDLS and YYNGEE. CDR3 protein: CASSPSRWETQYF. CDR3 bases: TGTGCCAGCAGCCCATCCCGGTGGGAGACCCAGTACTTC.

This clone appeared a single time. In nucleotides, the CDR3 is TGTGCCAGCAGTTTAACAGCAACCTACGAGCAGTACTTC. This encodes CASSLTATYEQYF. The rearrangement joins TRBV27 to TRBJ2-7, with D hard to call. Germline V gives CDR1 MNHEY, CDR2 SMNVEV (reference sequence). There are 13 residues in the CDR3. Trimming pared 2 bases from V and 2 bases from J, leaving 7 bases between.

This CDR3 reads CASFFAGELFF. The CDR3 nucleotides read TGTGCCAGCTTTTTTGCCGGGGAGCTGTTTTTT. The chain carries TRBV11-1 and TRBJ2-2; D is unresolved. CDR1 SGHAT and CDR2 FQDESV come from the germline V gene (reference sequence). This CDR3 has 11 amino acids. The V end lost 8 bases, the J end lost 6 bases, and 7 bases lay between the germline ends.

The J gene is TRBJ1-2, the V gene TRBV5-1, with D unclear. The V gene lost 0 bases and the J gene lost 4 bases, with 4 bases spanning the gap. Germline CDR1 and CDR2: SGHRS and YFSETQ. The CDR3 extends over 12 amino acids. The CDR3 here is CASSLDSYGYTF. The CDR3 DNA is TGCGCCAGCAGCTTGGACAGCTATGGCTACACCTTC. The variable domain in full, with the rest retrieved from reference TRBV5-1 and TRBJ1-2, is KAGVTQTPRYLIKTRGQQVTLSCSPISGHRSVSWYQQTPGQGLQFLFEYFSETQRNKGNFPGRFSGRQFSNSRSEMNVSTLELGDSALYLCASSLDSYGYTFGSGTRLTVV.

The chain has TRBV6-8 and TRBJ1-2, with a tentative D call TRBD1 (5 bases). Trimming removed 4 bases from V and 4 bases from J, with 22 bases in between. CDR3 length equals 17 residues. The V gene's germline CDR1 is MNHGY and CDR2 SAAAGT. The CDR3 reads CASSFVRVGRPRYGYTF. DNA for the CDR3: TGTGCCAGCAGTTTTGTCAGGGTGGGCCGTCCCCGCTATGGCTACACCTTC.

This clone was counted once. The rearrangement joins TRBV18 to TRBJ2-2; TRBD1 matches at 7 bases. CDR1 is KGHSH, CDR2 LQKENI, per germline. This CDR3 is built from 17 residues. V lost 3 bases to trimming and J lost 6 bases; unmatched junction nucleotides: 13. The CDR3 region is CASSPLFDRESSGELFF. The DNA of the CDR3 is TGTGCCAGCTCACCCCTTTTTGACAGGGAATCGTCCGGGGAGCTGTTTTTT.

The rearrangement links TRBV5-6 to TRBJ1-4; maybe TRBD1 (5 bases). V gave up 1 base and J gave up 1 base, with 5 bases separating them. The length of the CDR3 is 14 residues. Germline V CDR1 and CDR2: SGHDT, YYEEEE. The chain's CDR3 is CASSLRGTNEKLFF. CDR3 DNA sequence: TGTGCCAGCAGCTTGAGGGGAACTAATGAAAAACTGTTTTTT.

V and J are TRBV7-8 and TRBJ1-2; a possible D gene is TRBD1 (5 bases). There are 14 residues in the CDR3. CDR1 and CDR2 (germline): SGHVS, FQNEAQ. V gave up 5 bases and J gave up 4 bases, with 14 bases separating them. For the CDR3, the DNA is TGTGCCAGCAGCCCAAGTGGGGGTAGCTATGGCTACACCTTC. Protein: CASSPSGGSYGYTF.

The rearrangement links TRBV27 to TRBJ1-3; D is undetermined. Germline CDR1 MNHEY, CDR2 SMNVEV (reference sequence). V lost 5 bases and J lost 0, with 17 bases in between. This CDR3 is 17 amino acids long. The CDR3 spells CASSPKARRVSGNTIYF. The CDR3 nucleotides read TGTGCCAGCAGTCCCAAGGCCCGCCGGGTCTCTGGAAACACCATATATTTT.

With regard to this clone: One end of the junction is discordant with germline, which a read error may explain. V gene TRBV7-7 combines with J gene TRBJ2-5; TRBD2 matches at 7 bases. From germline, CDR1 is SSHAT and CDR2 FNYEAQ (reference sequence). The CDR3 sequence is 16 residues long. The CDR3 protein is CASSPPASGGKETQYF. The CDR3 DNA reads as TGTGCTAGCAGCCCCCCCGCATCGGGGGGAAAAGAGACCCAGTACTTC.

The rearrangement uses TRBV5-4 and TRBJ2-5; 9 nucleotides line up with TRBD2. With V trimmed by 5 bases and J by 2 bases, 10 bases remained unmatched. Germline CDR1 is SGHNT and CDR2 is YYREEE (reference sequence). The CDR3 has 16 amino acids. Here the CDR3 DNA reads TGTGCCAGCAGAAGGGTGACTAGCGGTCCACAAGAGACCCAGTACTTC. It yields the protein CASRRVTSGPQETQYF.

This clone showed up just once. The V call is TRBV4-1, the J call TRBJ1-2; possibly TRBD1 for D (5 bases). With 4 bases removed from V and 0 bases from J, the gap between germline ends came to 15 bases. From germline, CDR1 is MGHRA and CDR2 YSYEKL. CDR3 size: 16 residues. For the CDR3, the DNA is TGCGCCAGCAGCCGTCGGGACGGCAGAGCTAACTATGGCTACACCTTC. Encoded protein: CASSRRDGRANYGYTF.

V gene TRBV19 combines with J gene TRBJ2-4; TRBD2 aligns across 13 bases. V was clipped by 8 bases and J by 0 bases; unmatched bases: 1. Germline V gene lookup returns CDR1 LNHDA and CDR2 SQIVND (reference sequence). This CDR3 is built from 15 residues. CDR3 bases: TGTGCCAGTGGACTAGCGGGGGTAGCCAAAAACATTCAGTACTTC. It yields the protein CASGLAGVAKNIQYF.

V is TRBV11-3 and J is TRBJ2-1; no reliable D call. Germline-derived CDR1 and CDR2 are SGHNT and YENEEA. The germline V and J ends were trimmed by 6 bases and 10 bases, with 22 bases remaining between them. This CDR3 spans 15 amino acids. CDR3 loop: CASSPYFGARREQFF. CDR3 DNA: TGTGCCAGCAGTCCTTACTTCGGAGCACGACGGGAGCAGTTCTTC.

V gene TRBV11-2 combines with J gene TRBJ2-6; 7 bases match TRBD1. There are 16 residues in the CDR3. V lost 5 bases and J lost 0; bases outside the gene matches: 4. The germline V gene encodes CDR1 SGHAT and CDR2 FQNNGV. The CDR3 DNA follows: TGTGCCAGCAGCCTCCGGACAGGCTCTGGGGCCAACGTCCTGACTTTC. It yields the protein CASSLRTGSGANVLTF. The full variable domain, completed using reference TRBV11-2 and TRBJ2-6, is EAGVAQSPRYKIIEKRQSVAFWCNPISGHATLYWYQQILGQGPKLLIQFQNNGVVDDSQLPKDRFSAERLKGVDSTLKIQPAKLEDSAVYLCASSLRTGSGANVLTFGAGSRLTVL.

CDR3 in DNA: TGTGCCAGCAGGTCCGGGACAGCCCATGCCGGGGAGCTGTTTTTT. This codes for CASRSGTAHAGELFF. The chain has TRBV6-5 and TRBJ2-2; 7 bases fit TRBD1. V lost 6 bases to trimming and J lost 6 bases; unmatched junction nucleotides: 10. Looked up from germline, CDR1 is MNHEY and CDR2 is SVGAGI. This CDR3 comprises 15 residues.

In DNA form, the CDR3 reads TGTGCCAGCAGCCCGATGGCTGCTAGCACAGATACGCAGTATTTT. This encodes CASSPMAASTDTQYF. This chain joins TRBV11-3 and TRBJ2-3; D uncertain. V lost 5 bases to trimming and J lost 0 bases, with 12 bases between them. The length of the CDR3 is 15 residues. Germline V gene data show CDR1 as SGHNT and CDR2 as YENEEA.